Listed below are T cell receptor beta chains from one sample, sequenced in a study of blood T cell dynamics during melanoma immunotherapy. Assay used: immunoSEQ multiplex PCR; TCRdb lists only in-frame clones, some missing. The data contain around 3,800 clones, about 96% of them seen just once; the ten biggest clones take up less than 2%. The sample was effector memory CD8+ T cells from blood, taken from a patient treated with checkpoint blockade. These receptors came from a human donor with melanoma. Each CDR3 is given with its conserved first and last residue. A D gene is named only where the DNA matches it firmly. Size is omitted from some rows. Given values are once, few, many or a class for expanded clones.

j_call | d_call | v_call | clone_size | cdr3_nt | cdr3_aa
TRBJ2-1 | TRBD2 | TRBV7-6 | . | TGTGCCAGCAGCTTAGGAGGGACTAGCGGATACAATGAGCAGTTCTTC | CASSLGGTSGYNEQFF
TRBJ2-1 | . | TRBV27 | . | TGTGCCAGCAGTACCACCCTCTACAATGAGCAGTTCTTC | CASSTTLYNEQFF
TRBJ2-4 | . | TRBV27 | . | TGTGCCAGCAGTTTATCAACGGTCATGATGGCCAAAAACATTCAGTACTTC | CASSLSTVMMAKNIQYF
TRBJ2-1 | . | TRBV7-9 | . | TGTGCCAGCAGCTTGGAGGGGTCCCCCCAGTTCTTC | CASSLEGSPQFF
TRBJ2-1 | TRBD2 | TRBV4-2 | . | TGTGCCAGCAGCCAAGTTGGACTAGCGGGACTGGGGGAGCAGTTCTTC | CASSQVGLAGLGEQFF
TRBJ2-7 | TRBD1 | TRBV19 | . | TGTGCCAGTAGCCCCGGGACAGGGATATTCCACGAGCAGTACTTC | CASSPGTGIFHEQYF
TRBJ1-2 | TRBD1 | TRBV28 | . | TGTGCCATTCCACAGGGGCCTAACTATGGCTACACCTTC | CAIPQGPNYGYTF
TRBJ1-5 | . | TRBV21-1 | . | TGTGCCAGCAGCATACCTGGAGGCAATCAGCCCCAGCATTTT | CASSIPGGNQPQHF
TRBJ2-7 | . | TRBV6-5 | . | TGTGCCAGCAGTTACTCTGGGACCTCCTACGAGCAGTACTTC | CASSYSGTSYEQYF
TRBJ2-7 | . | TRBV2 | . | TGTGCCAGCAGTGAAGTAGGGGGACAAAGTAGATACGAGCAGTACTTC | CASSEVGGQSRYEQYF
TRBJ2-7 | . | TRBV6-5 | . | TGTGCCAGCAGATCCTACCGGGACAACTCCTACGAGCAGTACTTC | CASRSYRDNSYEQYF
TRBJ1-2 | . | TRBV30 | . | TGTGCCTGGAGTTGGGGTGAGGACTATGGCTACACCTTC | CAWSWGEDYGYTF
TRBJ2-7 | . | TRBV18 | . | TGTGCCAGCTCCCCCGGGACTTTTTACGAGCAGTACTTC | CASSPGTFYEQYF
TRBJ2-1 | . | TRBV29-1 | . | TGCAGCGTTGAAGATGGCAATGAGCAGTTCTTC | CSVEDGNEQFF
TRBJ2-3 | . | TRBV7-9 | . | TGTGCCAGCAGCTCCGCGTTGGGTCCAGATACGCAGTATTTT | CASSSALGPDTQYF
TRBJ2-7 | . | TRBV11-2 | . | TGTGCCAGCAGCCCCACCCCCTACGAGCAGTACTTC | CASSPTPYEQYF
TRBJ1-5 | . | TRBV19 | once | TGTGCCAGTAGTATGGGGCCCTTTACAGAACCTAGCAATCAGCCCCAGCATTTT | CASSMGPFTEPSNQPQHF
TRBJ1-3 | . | TRBV15 | . | TGTGCCACCGACTCTGGAAACACCATATATTTT | CATDSGNTIYF
TRBJ2-5 | . | TRBV5-1 | once | TGCGCCAGCAGCTTGTTAGGGGGGGTCCAAGAGACCCAGTACTTC | CASSLLGGVQETQYF
TRBJ2-3 | . | TRBV7-6 | . | TGTGCCAGCAGCTTAGATGGGCGATTCACAGATACGCAGTATTTT | CASSLDGRFTDTQYF
TRBJ2-3 | . | TRBV27 | . | TGTGCCAGCAGTTTATCCCTACTGAGCGGATACACAGATACGCAGTATTTT | CASSLSLLSGYTDTQYF
TRBJ1-2 | . | TRBV4-1 | . | TGCGCCAGCAGCCAAGATCTCAGGCGCCAGCCCCGTGGCTACACCTTC | CASSQDLRRQPRGYTF
TRBJ2-1 | . | TRBV7-9 | . | TGTGCCAGCAGCTCGGATCCACCGGAGCAGTTCTTC | CASSSDPPEQFF
TRBJ2-1 | TRBD2 | TRBV4-1 | . | TGCGCCAGCAGCCAAGATCGGGGACTAAATGAGCAGTTCTTC | CASSQDRGLNEQFF
TRBJ2-7 | . | TRBV6-6 | . | TGTGCCAGCCGGTCTGGACTACCCTACGAGCAGTACTTC | CASRSGLPYEQYF
TRBJ2-7 | TRBD2 | TRBV18 | . | TGTGCCAGCTCACTGCGGGAGGGGGTACAGAACGAGCAGTACTTC | CASSLREGVQNEQYF
TRBJ2-3 | TRBD2 | TRBV9 | . | TGTGCCAGCTCTAGCGGGAGCGCTAGCACAGATACGCAGTATTTT | CASSSGSASTDTQYF
TRBJ1-2 | . | TRBV2 | . | TGTGCCAGCAGTGAAGGTTCGCAGGGTGCCTATGGCTACACCTTC | CASSEGSQGAYGYTF
TRBJ2-3 | . | TRBV19 | . | TGTGCCAGTAGTATTCGAGATAGCCGCCCAGATACGCAGTATTTT | CASSIRDSRPDTQYF
TRBJ1-1 | . | TRBV27 | . | TGTGCCAGCAGAGTCGGGAACACTGAAGCTTTCTTT | CASRVGNTEAFF
TRBJ1-3 | . | TRBV19 | . | TGTGCCAGTAGTAAGTGGACCCCTGGAAACACCATATATTTT | CASSKWTPGNTIYF
TRBJ2-1 | . | TRBV5-4 | . | TGTGCCAGCAGCTGGCAGGCACCTACAACTAGGAACAATGAGCAGTTCTTC | CASSWQAPTTRNNEQFF
TRBJ2-5 | . | TRBV19 | . | TGTGCCAGTAGACGCCCCAAGGAAGAGACCCAGTACTTC | CASRRPKEETQYF
TRBJ2-6 | . | TRBV5-1 | few | TGCGCCAGCAGCTTGGCCGACGCTTCTCTGGGGGCCAACGTCCTGACTTTC | CASSLADASLGANVLTF
TRBJ2-5 | . | TRBV15 | . | TGTGCCACCAGCAGAGAAGGGACCCTGGAGGAGCAGTACTTC | CATSREGTLEEQYF
TRBJ2-4 | TRBD1 | TRBV27 | . | TGTGCCAGCAGCCCGACAGGGCTAGCCAAAAACATTCAGTACTTC | CASSPTGLAKNIQYF
TRBJ2-1 | . | TRBV15 | . | TGTGCCACCAGCAGAGCCCTACAGGGAGTTTTGAGGTTCTTC | CATSRALQGVLRFF
TRBJ2-7 | . | TRBV19 | . | TGTGCCAGTAGTATAGGAAGGGGGTCCGAGCAGTACTTC | CASSIGRGSEQYF
TRBJ2-1 | . | TRBV18 | once | TGTGCCAGCTCACCAGGAGCGGCCGGGAGTATGGGTGAGCAGTTCTTC | CASSPGAAGSMGEQFF
TRBJ2-1 | . | TRBV11-2 | . | TGTGCCAGCAGCCCCGGTGGCGCAAATGAGCAGTTCTTC | CASSPGGANEQFF
TRBJ2-3 | . | TRBV7-2 | . | TGTGCCAGCAGCCGAGGCCGGGACCGGATCACAGATACGCAGTATTTT | CASSRGRDRITDTQYF
TRBJ1-6 | . | TRBV5-6 | . | TGTGCCAGCAGCTCAGGGTTATATAATTCACCCCTCCACTTT | CASSSGLYNSPLHF
TRBJ2-3 | TRBD1 | TRBV7-9 | . | TGTGCCAGCAGCCGAAGGGACAGGGAGAGCACAGATACGCAGTATTTT | CASSRRDRESTDTQYF
TRBJ2-1 | . | TRBV27 | . | TGTGCCAGCGGTAGGACTTTGGAGCAGTTCTTC | CASGRTLEQFF
TRBJ1-3 | . | TRBV5-8 | . | TGTGCCAGCAGCTTGGGGGGCAGCTCTGGAAACACCATATATTTT | CASSLGGSSGNTIYF
TRBJ1-1 | . | TRBV12-5 | . | TGTGCTAGTGGCCCGGGAGGGCCTGAAGCTTTCTTT | CASGPGGPEAFF
TRBJ1-1 | . | TRBV7-9 | . | TGTGCCAGCAGCTCGGGGGTCAACACTGAAGCTTTCTTT | CASSSGVNTEAFF
TRBJ2-1 | TRBD2 | TRBV27 | . | TGTGCCAGCGGAGAGGGGACTAGCGGGTACAATGAGCAGTTCTTC | CASGEGTSGYNEQFF
TRBJ2-1 | TRBD2 | TRBV19 | . | TGTGCCAGTAGTTTGGGACTAGCGGGAAACAATGAGCAGTTCTTC | CASSLGLAGNNEQFF
TRBJ2-1 | . | TRBV27 | . | TGTGCCAGCAGTTTAGTTGAGGACAGGGAGGGTGAGCAGTTCTTC | CASSLVEDREGEQFF